These 23 T cell receptor beta chains share one sample of origin, sequenced in a study of T cells in Graves' hyperthyroidism and ophthalmopathy (dated by TCRdb to about 2019). Library method: multiplex PCR. Sequenced using an Illumina HiSeq 2000. Amplification of TCR beta CDR3 regions was carried out from RNA transcripts. A first-round RT-PCR of the TCR CDR3 used the HTBI primer set with the Qiagen OneStep RT-PCR kit. TCRdb's own reprocessing of the public reads used fastp at Q25 and MiXCR and kept productive beta chains. Each entry merges the rows of one CDR3 protein and shows their most common DNA and genes. The sample has fewer than 110,000 distinct CDR3 sequences on record, approximately 48% of them singletons. The ten largest clones capture roughly 24% of the sample. Source material: blood. The receptor source for this set is a man aged 40-50 years with Graves' hyperthyroidism.

About this clonotype: In this CDR3 the conserved last residue, phenylalanine or tryptophan, is missing, so a read error is likely. The rearrangement links TRBV2 to TRBJ2-1; no clear D. The CDR3 runs 12 residues. The germline V gene encodes CDR1 SNHLY and CDR2 FYNNEI. The V and J ends lost 7 bases and 5 bases respectively, with 9 bases between them. The CDR3 spells CASIRLNNEQFL. The DNA for the CDR3 is TGTGCCAGCATCCGGCTAAACAATGAGCAGTTCCTC.

This clonotype was observed at least ten times. Written as DNA, the CDR3 is TGCGCCAGCAGCGCCTTAGGGAGCGGGGTTTCAGGTGGGGCCAACGTCCTGACTTTC. Protein product: CASSALGSGVSGGANVLTF. V is TRBV5-1 and J is TRBJ2-6, with TRBD2 identical over 7 bases. This CDR3 is 19 amino acids long. J was trimmed by 3 bases and V by 4 bases; bases with no gene match: 16. The germline V gene has CDR1 SGHRS and CDR2 YFSETQ.

On this clonotype: The junction does not match germline at one end; this may be a read error. The rearrangement links TRBV4-1 to TRBJ2-7; TRBD2 aligns across 7 bases. Germline V gives CDR1 MGHRA, CDR2 YSYEKL. This CDR3 has 15 amino acids. The CDR3 DNA follows: TGCGCCAGCGGCCAAGGGGAGGGTCAGATCTACCAGCAGTACTTC. This sequence encodes CASGQGEGQIYQQYF.

This clonotype was seen only once. The chain combines TRBV9 with TRBJ1-3; D unresolved. CDR1 is SGDLS and CDR2 is YYNGEE in the germline V gene. The length of the CDR3 is 17 residues. V was clipped by 4 bases and J by 8 bases, with 25 bases between them. For the CDR3, the DNA is TGTGCCAGCAGCCCCTATTCGGGCAGTGAGGCTGGCTACACCATATATTTT. This codes for CASSPYSGSEAGYTIYF. Combining the CDR3 with reference TRBV9 and TRBJ1-3 gives the whole variable domain DSGVTQTPKHLITATGQRVTLRCSPRSGDLSVYWYQQSLDQGLQFLIQYYNGEERAKGNILERFSAQQFPDLHSELNLSSLELGDSALYFCASSPYSGSEAGYTIYFGEGSWLTVV.

The count of this clonotype is one. The V gene is TRBV5-1, the J gene TRBJ2-1; a possible D gene is TRBD1 (5 bases). The V end lost 4 bases, the J end lost 13 bases, and 15 bases lay between the germline ends. This CDR3 comprises 12 residues. CDR1 is SGHRS and CDR2 is YFSETQ in the germline V gene. Here the CDR3 reads CASSPLTVVQFF. CDR3 in DNA: TGCGCCAGCAGCCCACTGACAGTGGTACAGTTCTTC.

This chain connects TRBV2 to TRBJ2-7, with 10 bases aligning to TRBD1. CDR3 size: 14 residues. Germline loops: CDR1 SNHLY, CDR2 FYNNEI. The V and J ends lost 6 bases and 7 bases, in that order; junction bases with no gene match: 9. CDR3 in amino acids: CASRPGQGSVEQYF. The CDR3, as DNA: TGTGCCAGCAGGCCGGGACAGGGGTCGGTTGAGCAGTACTTC.

This clonotype occurred many times. The J gene is TRBJ2-2, the V gene TRBV19; the D gene is possibly TRBD1 (5 bases). This CDR3 region has 13 residues. Deletions cut 3 bases from V and 8 bases from J, with 10 bases between. Germline CDR1 is LNHDA and CDR2 is SQIVND (reference sequence). CDR3 sequence reads: CASSIDSPGELFF. CDR3 bases: TGTGCCAGTAGTATCGACAGCCCGGGGGAGCTGTTTTTT.

In this sample, this clonotype turned up many times. This chain links TRBV4-2 with TRBJ2-7; 8 nucleotides line up with TRBD2. Germline CDR1 and CDR2: LGHNA and YNFKEQ. V was pared by 5 bases and J by 7 bases, with 16 bases of the junction left unmatched. CDR3 length: 16 residues. CDR3 amino acids: CASSSQLASGSEEQYF. The CDR3 bases are TGTGCCAGCAGCTCTCAGTTAGCTAGCGGGTCTGAGGAGCAGTACTTC.

The CDR3: CASRTGTSARSETQYF. CDR3 nucleotide sequence: TGTGCCAGCAGGACCGGGACTAGCGCGAGGAGTGAGACCCAGTACTTC. The V call is TRBV2, the J call TRBJ2-5, with 10 bases identical to TRBD2. V shed 6 bases and J 5 bases; nucleotides not matched to a gene: 12. Per germline, CDR1 SNHLY and CDR2 FYNNEI. The CDR3 has 16 residues.

A word on this clonotype: Given a much more abundant clone one base away, this may be a read error. This chain uses TRBV4-1 with TRBJ2-3; 7 nucleotides align to TRBD2. The CDR3 extends over 16 amino acids. Trimming at V came to 1 base and at J to 5 bases, leaving 9 bases not matched to a gene. The germline CDR1 and CDR2 sequences are MGHRA and YSYEKL. The CDR3 reads CASSQGATGGGDTQYF. For the CDR3, the DNA is TGCGCCAGCAGCCAAGGTGCGACGGGAGGAGGAGATACGCAGTATTTT.

This clonotype has at least ten counts. V gene TRBV5-8 combines with J gene TRBJ2-7, with D possibly matching TRBD1 (5 bases). CDR1 and CDR2 from the germline V gene are SGHTS and YDEGEE. The CDR3 is made up of 15 amino acids. The V and J ends lost 0 bases and 2 bases respectively, with 12 bases between them. In nucleotides, the CDR3 is TGTGCCAGCAGCTTGGGGGGCACAGGACCCTACGAGCAGTACTTC. Translating gives CASSLGGTGPYEQYF.

The chain links TRBV6-2 or TRBV6-3 to TRBJ2-1, with D perhaps matching TRBD1 (8 bases). V lost 4 bases to trimming and J lost 7 bases, with 20 bases between them. The CDR3 runs 16 residues. Germline CDR1 reads MNHEY; CDR2 reads SVGEGT. In DNA form, the CDR3 reads TGTGCCAGCAGTTCGACCCCCATACAGGGGGGGAATGAGCAGTTCTTC. This codes for CASSSTPIQGGNEQFF.

At least ten counts were recorded for this clonotype. The V call is TRBV5-1, the J call TRBJ1-2; 8 bases are shared with TRBD1. There are 15 residues in the CDR3. Trimming took 0 bases from V and 5 from J; bases not matched to a gene: 6. Germline V gene data show CDR1 as SGHRS and CDR2 as YFSETQ. The CDR3 DNA sequence: TGCGCCAGCAGCTTGGTTCGGACAGGGCCTTATGGCTACACCTTC. Translated: CASSLVRTGPYGYTF.

This chain links TRBV7-3 with TRBJ2-7; D unresolved. The CDR3 consists of 13 residues. V shed 1 base and J shed 5 bases, with 9 bases lying between them. Per the germline V gene, CDR1 is SGHTA and CDR2 is FQGTGA. CDR3 protein: CASSLRRVDEQYF. The CDR3 nucleotides read TGTGCCAGCAGCTTAAGGCGAGTGGACGAGCAGTACTTC.

The genes are TRBV19 and TRBJ1-2; maybe TRBD1 (6 bases). Per the germline V gene, CDR1 is LNHDA and CDR2 is SQIVND (reference sequence). Trimming removed 5 bases at V and 3 bases at J, with 13 bases between. The CDR3 runs 14 residues. Here the CDR3 reads CASSRGQGYYGYTF. For the CDR3, the DNA is TGTGCCAGTAGTCGAGGGCAGGGGTACTATGGCTACACCTTC.

At least ten counts were recorded for this clonotype. V usage is TRBV2 and J usage is TRBJ2-7; TRBD2 is a possible D gene (5 bases). The germline CDR1 and CDR2 sequences are SNHLY and FYNNEI. V was trimmed by 5 bases and J by 0 bases, leaving 11 bases between them. CDR3 length equals 14 residues. The CDR3: CASSREGSSYEQYF. DNA for the CDR3: TGTGCCAGCAGTCGAGAAGGGAGCTCCTACGAGCAGTACTTC.

This clonotype was seen repeatedly, ten times or more. This chain connects TRBV6-1 to TRBJ1-2; 9 nucleotides agree with TRBD1. Trimming removed 4 bases from V and 6 bases from J; junction bases left unmatched: 3. The germline V gene encodes CDR1 MNHNS and CDR2 SASEGT. This CDR3 region has 13 residues. The CDR3 reads CASSARTGDGYTF. The CDR3 DNA follows: TGTGCCAGCAGTGCGAGGACAGGGGATGGCTACACCTTC.

In this sample, this clonotype turned up many times. The J gene is TRBJ2-3, the V gene TRBV7-8; 9 nucleotides line up with TRBD2. Germline V gives CDR1 SGHVS, CDR2 FQNEAQ. J gave up 3 bases and V 6 bases, and 10 bases lay outside the gene matches. The CDR3 extends over 16 amino acids. CDR3 in amino acids: CASSHGRLAVTDTQYF. The CDR3 DNA is TGTGCCAGCAGTCATGGGCGACTAGCGGTGACAGATACGCAGTATTTT. The variable domain in full, with the rest retrieved from reference TRBV7-8 and TRBJ2-3, is GAGVSQSPRYKVAKRGQDVALRCDPISGHVSLFWYQQALGQGPEFLTYFQNEAQLDKSGLPSDRFFAERPEGSVSTLKIQRTQQEDSAVYLCASSHGRLAVTDTQYFGPGTRLTVL.

The chain is built from TRBV10-3 and TRBJ2-7; 9 bases agree with TRBD1. V trimming: 6 bases; J trimming: 5 bases; junction bases outside the gene matches: 29. Germline lookup yields CDR1 ENHRY and CDR2 SYGVKD. This CDR3 region has 21 residues. The CDR3 DNA reads TGTGCCATCAGGGGGGCCGTATCCGGGACAGGGTCGTGGAGGGGTTCTGACGAGCAGTACTTC. The encoded protein is CAIRGAVSGTGSWRGSDEQYF.

This clonotype was detected only once. One end of the junction does not line up with germline, which may come from a read error. The rearrangement joins TRBV19 to TRBJ2-7; TRBD1 or TRBD2 may be the D gene (5 bases each). The V gene's germline CDR1 is LNHDA and CDR2 SQIVND (reference sequence). The CDR3 sequence is 15 residues long. CDR3 region: CASSRRDGYSYEQYF. The CDR3 region has the DNA TGTGCCAGCAGTAGACGGGACGGCTACTCCTACGAGCAGTACTTC.

The genes are TRBV7-8 and TRBJ2-7, with D perhaps being TRBD1 or TRBD2 (5 bases each). The CDR3 totals 15 residues. With 11 bases removed from V and 6 bases from J, the gap between germline ends came to 26 bases. The germline gives CDR1 SGHVS, CDR2 FQNEAQ. The CDR3 loop reads CAGGLVILKGSEQYF. The CDR3 nucleotides are TGTGCCGGCGGCTTAGTAATCCTTAAGGGGAGCGAGCAGTACTTC.

This clonotype has ten or more counts. The chain recombines TRBV19 with TRBJ1-6; TRBD1 is a possible D gene (5 bases). V shed 4 bases and J shed 8 bases, with 18 bases lying between them. This CDR3 comprises 16 residues. Looked up from germline, CDR1 is LNHDA and CDR2 is SQIVND (reference sequence). CDR3 sequence reads: CASSTSVGGKYSPLHF. CDR3 DNA sequence: TGTGCCAGTAGTACCTCGGTGGGGGGTAAATATTCACCCCTCCACTTT.

The chain is built from TRBV20-1 and TRBJ2-5; 8 bases are shared with TRBD1. V was pared by 1 base and J by 5 bases, with 9 bases of the junction left unmatched. This CDR3 contains 15 residues. Germline V gene data show CDR1 as DFQATT and CDR2 as SNEGSKA (reference sequence). CDR3 amino acids: CSARGTGNTGETQYF. The CDR3, as DNA: TGCAGTGCTAGAGGGACAGGGAACACCGGGGAGACCCAGTACTTC.